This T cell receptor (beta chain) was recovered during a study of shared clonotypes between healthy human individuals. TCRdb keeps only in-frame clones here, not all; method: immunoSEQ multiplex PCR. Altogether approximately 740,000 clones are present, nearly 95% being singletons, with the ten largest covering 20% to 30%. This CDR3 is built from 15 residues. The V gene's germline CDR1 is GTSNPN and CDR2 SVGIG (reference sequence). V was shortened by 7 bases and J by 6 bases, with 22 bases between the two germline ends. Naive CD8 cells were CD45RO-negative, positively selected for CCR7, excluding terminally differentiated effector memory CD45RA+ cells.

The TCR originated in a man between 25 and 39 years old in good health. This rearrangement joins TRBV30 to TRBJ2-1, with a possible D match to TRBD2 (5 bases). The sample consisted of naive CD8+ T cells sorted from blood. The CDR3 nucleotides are TGTGCCTTTCCTGTGGCAGGAGGACGCAGCAATGAGCAGTTCTTC. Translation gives CAFPVAGGRSNEQFF.